Listed below are T cell receptor beta chains from one sample, sequenced in a study of blood T cell repertoires in COVID-19. Assay used: immunoSEQ multiplex PCR; TCRdb lists only in-frame clones, some missing. Of tens of thousands of clones in the sample, about 93% were seen once. The sequenced sample consisted of peripheral blood. Receptors were obtained from a human donor in a cohort sampled during active COVID-19. Each CDR3 is given with its conserved first and last residue. The order of the fields is V gene, clone size, J gene, D gene, CDR3 length, CDR3 protein, CDR3 DNA. D genes are given only for firm matches. Size tells how often a clone was seen (once, few, many) or the class of an expanded clone, and some rows leave it out.

V: TRBV3-1/TRBV3-2
size: .
J: TRBJ1-2
D: TRBD1
length: 15
CDR3: CASSQLDRVVYGYTF
DNA: TGTGCCAGCAGCCAGTTGGACAGGGTAGTTTATGGCTACACCTTC

V: TRBV5-1
size: .
J: TRBJ2-1
D: .
length: 16
CDR3: CASSLAGTGVMNEQFF
DNA: TGCGCCAGCAGCTTGGCCGGGACGGGGGTCATGAATGAGCAGTTCTTC

V: TRBV6-4
size: .
J: TRBJ2-1
D: .
length: 17
CDR3: CASSDSKQRGTNNEQFF
DNA: TGTGCCAGCAGTGACTCGAAACAGCGCGGGACCAACAATGAGCAGTTCTTC

V: TRBV4-1
size: .
J: TRBJ2-3
D: TRBD2
length: 17
CDR3: CASSQRQRGGSTDTQYF
DNA: TGCGCCAGCAGCCAAAGGCAGCGGGGGGGGAGCACAGATACGCAGTATTTT

V: TRBV18
size: once
J: TRBJ1-2
D: TRBD1
length: 15
CDR3: CASSPGTAGSYGYTF
DNA: TGTGCCAGCTCACCCGGGACAGCCGGGAGCTATGGCTACACCTTC

V: TRBV5-1
size: .
J: TRBJ2-1
D: TRBD2
length: 15
CDR3: CASSTRLADYNEQFF
DNA: TGCGCCAGCAGCACGCGACTAGCGGACTACAATGAGCAGTTCTTC

V: TRBV9
size: .
J: TRBJ2-5
D: .
length: 14
CDR3: CASSVVSGQETQYF
DNA: TGTGCCAGCAGCGTAGTTTCCGGGCAAGAGACCCAGTACTTC

V: TRBV2
size: .
J: TRBJ2-7
D: .
length: 14
CDR3: CASSEAGATNEQYF
DNA: TGTGCCAGCAGTGAAGCGGGAGCGACAAACGAGCAGTACTTC

V: TRBV2
size: .
J: TRBJ2-5
D: TRBD1
length: 15
CDR3: CASSEGTGGGKTQYF
DNA: TGTGCCAGCAGTGAAGGGACAGGGGGCGGAAAGACCCAGTACTTC

V: TRBV30
size: .
J: TRBJ1-4
D: TRBD1
length: 14
CDR3: CAWARTGDEEKLFF
DNA: TGTGCCTGGGCACGGACAGGGGATGAAGAAAAACTGTTTTTT

V: TRBV29-1
size: .
J: TRBJ1-1
D: .
length: 12
CDR3: CSVVGDRTEAFF
DNA: TGCAGCGTTGTCGGGGATCGCACTGAAGCTTTCTTT

V: TRBV28
size: .
J: TRBJ2-6
D: TRBD1
length: 16
CDR3: CASSNLQGSGANVLTF
DNA: TGTGCCAGCAGCAATCTACAGGGGTCTGGGGCCAACGTCCTGACTTTC

V: TRBV3-1/TRBV3-2
size: once
J: TRBJ2-3
D: .
length: 14
CDR3: CASSQDLSTDTQYF
DNA: TGTGCCAGCAGCCAGGACTTAAGCACAGATACGCAGTATTTT

V: TRBV27
size: .
J: TRBJ2-1
D: TRBD1
length: 16
CDR3: CASSESRDRVYNEQFF
DNA: TGTGCCAGCAGTGAGTCCCGGGACAGGGTATACAATGAGCAGTTCTTC

V: TRBV7-6
size: .
J: TRBJ2-1
D: TRBD2
length: 16
CDR3: CASSSGLAGVHNEQFF
DNA: TGTGCCAGCAGCTCAGGACTAGCGGGAGTCCACAATGAGCAGTTCTTC

V: TRBV4-2
size: .
J: TRBJ2-1
D: .
length: 17
CDR3: CASSQYNGGSQSNEQFF
DNA: TGTGCCAGCAGCCAATATAATGGTGGGAGCCAAAGTAATGAGCAGTTCTTC

V: TRBV21-1
size: .
J: TRBJ2-1
D: .
length: 16
CDR3: CASSIMPGGRYCEQFF
DNA: TGTGCCAGCAGCATAATGCCGGGGGGGCGGTATTGTGAGCAGTTCTTC

V: TRBV2
size: few
J: TRBJ2-3
D: TRBD2
length: 15
CDR3: CASSGASGGEYTQYF
DNA: TGTGCCAGCAGTGGGGCTAGCGGGGGGGAGTATACGCAGTATTTT

V: TRBV2
size: .
J: TRBJ2-3
D: TRBD1
length: 15
CDR3: CASKRQGTSTDTQYF
DNA: TGTGCCAGTAAGCGACAGGGGACTAGCACAGATACGCAGTATTTT

V: TRBV10-3
size: .
J: TRBJ1-2
D: TRBD1
length: 17
CDR3: CATASGQGAVWNYGYTF
DNA: TGTGCCACAGCCAGCGGGCAGGGGGCGGTTTGGAACTATGGCTACACCTTC

V: TRBV5-8
size: .
J: TRBJ2-1
D: .
length: 12
CDR3: CASSFRGNEQFF
DNA: TGTGCCAGCAGCTTTCGGGGCAATGAGCAGTTCTTC

V: TRBV21-1
size: few
J: TRBJ1-5
D: .
length: 18
CDR3: CASSTLRTGGASNQPQHF
DNA: TGTGCCAGCAGCACACTACGGACAGGGGGCGCGAGCAATCAGCCCCAGCATTTT

V: TRBV13
size: .
J: TRBJ2-1
D: .
length: 13
CDR3: CASGLAGLDEQFF
DNA: TGTGCCAGTGGACTGGCCGGTCTAGATGAGCAGTTCTTC

V: TRBV4-1
size: .
J: TRBJ1-1
D: .
length: 15
CDR3: CASSQHQGTNTEAFF
DNA: TGCGCCAGCAGCCAACATCAGGGAACGAACACTGAAGCTTTCTTT

V: TRBV15
size: .
J: TRBJ2-2
D: TRBD2
length: 15
CDR3: CATTKAGPGTGELFF
DNA: TGTGCCACCACCAAAGCGGGGCCGGGCACCGGGGAGCTGTTTTTT

V: TRBV28
size: .
J: TRBJ2-5
D: TRBD1
length: 12
CDR3: CASSHRDRGFDF
DNA: TGTGCCAGCAGTCACCGGGACAGGGGATTCGACTTC

V: TRBV7-9
size: .
J: TRBJ1-5
D: .
length: 14
CDR3: CASSPPGALGPQHF
DNA: TGTGCCAGCAGCCCCCCAGGTGCGCTTGGGCCCCAGCATTTT

V: TRBV25-1
size: .
J: TRBJ2-7
D: .
length: 16
CDR3: CASSEPGEGGLYEQYF
DNA: TGTGCCAGCAGTGAGCCCGGGGAGGGGGGTCTGTACGAGCAGTACTTC

V: TRBV9
size: .
J: TRBJ2-5
D: .
length: 13
CDR3: CASSVGRGETQYF
DNA: TGTGCCAGCAGCGTAGGTCGGGGGGAGACCCAGTACTTC

V: TRBV11-1
size: .
J: TRBJ1-1
D: .
length: 14
CDR3: CASSVQGPRTEAFF
DNA: TGTGCCAGCAGCGTACAGGGTCCACGGACTGAAGCTTTCTTT

V: TRBV4-1
size: .
J: TRBJ2-1
D: TRBD2
length: 16
CDR3: CASSQRDGGAHNEQFF
DNA: TGCGCCAGCAGCCAACGGGACGGGGGGGCCCACAATGAGCAGTTCTTC

V: TRBV7-9
size: .
J: TRBJ1-5
D: .
length: 16
CDR3: CASSSPRGEGNQPQHF
DNA: TGTGCCAGCAGCTCACCACGGGGGGAAGGTAATCAGCCCCAGCATTTT

V: TRBV28
size: .
J: TRBJ1-1
D: TRBD1
length: 14
CDR3: CASSRTGGYTEAFF
DNA: TGTGCCAGCAGTAGGACAGGGGGGTACACTGAAGCTTTCTTT

V: TRBV7-8
size: .
J: TRBJ1-5
D: .
length: 14
CDR3: CASSFSESNQPQHF
DNA: TGTGCCAGCAGCTTTTCGGAGAGCAATCAGCCCCAGCATTTT

V: TRBV5-4
size: .
J: TRBJ1-4
D: TRBD1
length: 17
CDR3: CASSKPGQGAGDEKLFF
DNA: TGTGCCAGCAGCAAACCGGGACAGGGGGCAGGGGATGAAAAACTGTTTTTT

V: TRBV7-9
size: .
J: TRBJ1-4
D: .
length: 15
CDR3: CASSPSGTPNEKLFF
DNA: TGTGCCAGCAGCCCTTCCGGGACTCCTAATGAAAAACTGTTTTTT

V: TRBV29-1
size: .
J: TRBJ1-1
D: TRBD1
length: 13
CDR3: CSVYRGPDTEAFF
DNA: TGCAGCGTTTACAGGGGGCCAGACACTGAAGCTTTCTTT

V: TRBV19
size: .
J: TRBJ1-5
D: TRBD1
length: 16
CDR3: CASKSDAGGGDQPQHF
DNA: TGTGCCAGTAAAAGCGACGCAGGGGGCGGCGATCAGCCCCAGCATTTT

V: TRBV4-1
size: .
J: TRBJ2-1
D: .
length: 16
CDR3: CASSQYQFNGYNEQFF
DNA: TGCGCCAGCAGCCAATACCAATTCAACGGGTACAATGAGCAGTTCTTC

V: TRBV5-8
size: .
J: TRBJ2-1
D: .
length: 16
CDR3: CASSPRTDSNYNEQFF
DNA: TGTGCCAGCAGCCCCCGTACTGACAGCAACTACAATGAGCAGTTCTTC

V: TRBV9
size: .
J: TRBJ1-6
D: TRBD1
length: 16
CDR3: CASSPRTTGTNSPLHF
DNA: TGTGCCAGCAGCCCGCGTACGACAGGGACCAATTCACCCCTCCACTTT

V: TRBV4-1
size: .
J: TRBJ2-5
D: TRBD2
length: 19
CDR3: CASSQVLNRLAGFSGTQYF
DNA: TGCGCCAGCAGCCAAGTCCTCAACAGACTAGCGGGGTTCTCGGGGACCCAGTACTTC

V: TRBV15
size: .
J: TRBJ2-3
D: .
length: 15
CDR3: CATGFGGYSTDTQYF
DNA: TGTGCCACCGGTTTTGGGGGGTATAGCACAGATACGCAGTATTTT

V: TRBV9
size: once
J: TRBJ2-7
D: .
length: 16
CDR3: CASSYSPDTATYEQYF
DNA: TGTGCCAGCAGTTATTCCCCAGACACCGCAACCTACGAGCAGTACTTC

V: TRBV7-9
size: .
J: TRBJ2-1
D: .
length: 14
CDR3: CASSFTTSFGEQFF
DNA: TGTGCCAGCAGCTTTACCACTAGTTTTGGTGAGCAGTTCTTC

V: TRBV6-1
size: once
J: TRBJ1-2
D: TRBD1
length: 16
CDR3: CASSAAGTGKGYGYTF
DNA: TGTGCCAGCAGTGCCGCCGGGACAGGGAAGGGCTATGGCTACACCTTC

V: TRBV5-1
size: .
J: TRBJ2-2
D: .
length: 13
CDR3: CASSLLGPGELFF
DNA: TGCGCCAGCAGCTTGCTCGGTCCCGGGGAGCTGTTTTTT

V: TRBV27
size: .
J: TRBJ2-1
D: .
length: 14
CDR3: CASSLGQTHNEQFF
DNA: TGTGCCAGCAGTCTGGGACAAACCCACAATGAGCAGTTCTTC

V: TRBV15
size: .
J: TRBJ2-7
D: .
length: 15
CDR3: CATSRSPPGSYEQYF
DNA: TGTGCCACCAGCAGGTCCCCTCCGGGCTCCTACGAGCAGTACTTC

V: TRBV2
size: .
J: TRBJ1-4
D: .
length: 19
CDR3: CASREAVPPGITTNEKLFF
DNA: TGTGCCAGCAGGGAAGCGGTCCCTCCGGGAATCACTACTAATGAAAAACTGTTTTTT

V: TRBV27
size: .
J: TRBJ2-1
D: .
length: 16
CDR3: CASSLSAGGSYNEQFF
DNA: TGTGCCAGCAGTTTATCAGCGGGCGGCTCCTACAATGAGCAGTTCTTC

V: TRBV19
size: .
J: TRBJ1-2
D: TRBD1
length: 14
CDR3: CASSGSGTGAGYTF
DNA: TGTGCCAGTAGTGGATCAGGGACAGGGGCTGGCTACACCTTC

V: TRBV9
size: .
J: TRBJ1-4
D: TRBD1
length: 16
CDR3: CASSVDAGTANEKLFF
DNA: TGTGCCAGCAGCGTAGATGCCGGGACAGCTAATGAAAAACTGTTTTTT